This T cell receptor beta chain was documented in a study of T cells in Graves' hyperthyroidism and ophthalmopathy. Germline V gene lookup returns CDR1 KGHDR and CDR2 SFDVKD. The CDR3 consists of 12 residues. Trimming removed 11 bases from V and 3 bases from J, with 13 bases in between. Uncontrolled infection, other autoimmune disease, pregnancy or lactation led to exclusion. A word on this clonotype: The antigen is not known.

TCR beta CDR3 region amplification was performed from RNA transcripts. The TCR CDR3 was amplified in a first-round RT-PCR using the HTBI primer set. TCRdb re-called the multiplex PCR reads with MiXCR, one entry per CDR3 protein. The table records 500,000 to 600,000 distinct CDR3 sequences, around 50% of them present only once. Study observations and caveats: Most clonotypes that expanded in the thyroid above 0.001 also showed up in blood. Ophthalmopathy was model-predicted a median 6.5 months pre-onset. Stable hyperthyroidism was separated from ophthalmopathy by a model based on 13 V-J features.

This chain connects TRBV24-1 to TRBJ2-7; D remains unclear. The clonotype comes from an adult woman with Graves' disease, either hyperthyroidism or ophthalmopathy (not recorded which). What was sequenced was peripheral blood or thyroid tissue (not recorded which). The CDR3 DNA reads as TGTGCCAAGCCGCCATCAATCTACGAGCAGTACTTC. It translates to CAKPPSIYEQYF.